A single sample gave rise to the 17 T cell receptor beta chains below, sequenced in a study of CD8+ T cells in alopecia areata (dated by TCRdb to the late 2010s). Receptor amplification or capture employed the immunoSEQ multiplex PCR assay. RNA was extracted from all samples and reverse transcribed into cDNA, which served as template for TCR sequencing. In TCRdb, the immuneACCESS table is reduced to in-frame sequences with V and J assigned. These tables do not hold every clone; where another copy was compared, an unresolved V gene accounts for under half, and the others remain unexplained. The sample data list fewer than 250,000 clones, and roughly 60% of these were observed just once. Jointly, the top ten make up approximately 0.93% of the sample. In light of the paper, this sample's time point label describes: less than 30 weeks on oral tofacitinib. Per the publication, the treatment or condition label means: oral pan-JAK inhibitor, 5-10 mg twice daily.

The starting material was CD4+ T cells sorted from blood, obtained at week 24, from a patient treated with tofacitinib. The receptors here all came from a human donor with alopecia areata.

The chain employs TRBV29-1 and TRBJ2-7; D remains ambiguous. The V gene's germline CDR1 is SQVTM and CDR2 ANQGSEA. The CDR3 has 13 residues. With 4 bases removed from V and 0 bases from J, the gap between germline ends came to 10 bases. As DNA, the CDR3 is TGCAGCGTTGCCGCACTATACTCCTACGAGCAGTACTTC. This sequence encodes CSVAALYSYEQYF.

The J gene is TRBJ1-2, the V gene TRBV4-3, with D maybe TRBD1 (6 bases). V dropped 3 bases and J dropped 0 bases, with 11 bases sitting between them. Germline CDR1 is LGHNA and CDR2 is YSLEER. This CDR3 has 15 residues. The CDR3 DNA follows: TGCGCCAGCAGCCATGCGGACAGATCTAACTATGGCTACACCTTC. Protein sequence: CASSHADRSNYGYTF.

V usage is TRBV29-1 and J usage is TRBJ2-1, with D possibly being TRBD2 (5 bases). The CDR3 extends over 14 amino acids. Germline values: CDR1 SQVTM, CDR2 ANQGSEA. The germline V and J ends were trimmed by 6 bases and 5 bases, with 17 bases remaining between them. The CDR3 region is CSVSGRRRDNEQFF. The CDR3 DNA reads TGCAGCGTCAGCGGACGGCGGAGAGACAATGAGCAGTTCTTC.

V usage is TRBV7-2 and J usage is TRBJ1-6, with D uncertain. V was clipped by 1 base and J by 7 bases, with 11 bases between them. CDR3 length: 15 amino acids. The germline gives CDR1 SGHTA, CDR2 FQGNSA. This CDR3 is CASSLEAAINSPLHF. CDR3 coding DNA: TGTGCCAGCAGCTTAGAGGCAGCCATCAATTCACCCCTCCACTTT.

J is TRBJ1-2 and V is TRBV28; the match to TRBD1 covers 7 bases. V was pared by 7 bases and J by 0 bases, with 5 bases of the junction left unmatched. Germline CDR1 and CDR2: MDHEN and SYDVKM. The CDR3 extends over 14 amino acids. The CDR3 loop reads CASTAGTANYGYTF. DNA of the CDR3: TGTGCCAGCACTGCCGGGACAGCTAACTATGGCTACACCTTC.

The rearrangement links TRBV7-8 to TRBJ1-1; 8 bases match TRBD1. Germline-derived CDR1 and CDR2 are SGHVS and FQNEAQ. V was clipped by 3 bases and J by 1 base; unmatched bases: 7. CDR3 size: 16 residues. The CDR3 protein is CASSLGNGQGNTEAFF. In DNA, the CDR3 is TGTGCCAGCAGCTTGGGGAATGGACAGGGGAACACTGAAGCTTTCTTT.

This clone was observed a handful of times. The V gene is TRBV5-4, the J gene TRBJ2-5, with TRBD2 matching 7 bases. Germline V gene sequence: CDR1 SGHNT, CDR2 YYREEE (reference sequence). The CDR3 is made up of 15 amino acids. Losses at the gene ends were 1 base for V and 3 bases for J; bases not matched to a gene: 6. The CDR3 protein is CASSLKRLAEETQYF. DNA of the CDR3: TGTGCCAGCAGCTTGAAGAGACTAGCAGAAGAGACCCAGTACTTC.

The V and J genes are TRBV19 and TRBJ1-6; D might be TRBD1 (6 bases). V gave up 4 bases and J gave up 7 bases, with 14 bases separating them. The length of the CDR3 is 15 residues. Per the germline V gene, CDR1 is LNHDA and CDR2 is SQIVND (reference sequence). CDR3 in amino acids: CASSTLGQGNSPLHF. CDR3 sequence (DNA): TGTGCCAGTAGTACCCTTGGGCAGGGGAATTCACCCCTCCACTTT.

The chain employs TRBV29-1 and TRBJ2-5; 7 bases fit TRBD2. CDR1 and CDR2 (germline): SQVTM, ANQGSEA. The junction had 8 bases not matched to a gene; V was cut back by 5 bases and J by 8 bases. The CDR3 length is 12 residues. Written as DNA, the CDR3 is TGCAGCGTTCTCCGGGACTATGTTACCCAGTACTTC. It is translated as CSVLRDYVTQYF.

The chain employs TRBV19 and TRBJ1-5; D not resolved. The germline V and J ends were trimmed by 6 bases and 3 bases, with 9 bases remaining between them. CDR3 size: 13 residues. Germline values: CDR1 LNHDA, CDR2 SQIVND (reference sequence). The CDR3 here is CASSITINQPQHF. The CDR3 nucleotides are TGTGCCAGTAGCATTACTATCAATCAGCCCCAGCATTTT.

This clone has a handful of counts. The rearrangement joins TRBV5-4 to TRBJ1-6, with 9 bases aligning to TRBD1. The CDR3 extends over 17 amino acids. V dropped 0 bases and J dropped 10; count of bases not matched to a gene: 11. Germline assignment: CDR1 SGHNT and CDR2 YYREEE (reference sequence). CDR3 in amino acids: CASSLATGGADRSPLHF. Here the CDR3 DNA reads TGTGCCAGCAGCTTGGCTACAGGGGGCGCCGATCGATCACCCCTCCACTTT.

The V and J genes are TRBV18 and TRBJ2-7; 10 nucleotides match TRBD1. V gave up 4 bases and J gave up 4 bases; unmatched junction bases: 7. Germline V CDR1 and CDR2: KGHSH, LQKENI. The CDR3 consists of 15 residues. The CDR3 loop is CASSQTGQGFYEQYF. For the CDR3, the DNA is TGTGCCAGCTCACAAACGGGACAGGGGTTTTACGAGCAGTACTTC.

This clone has a handful of counts. The V call is TRBV19, the J call TRBJ1-1, with D perhaps matching TRBD1 (5 bases). The CDR3 is 11 amino acids. From germline, CDR1 is LNHDA and CDR2 SQIVND (reference sequence). Trimming removed 5 bases from V and 10 bases from J, with 11 bases in between. The CDR3 protein is CASSQGVRAFF. As DNA, the CDR3 is TGTGCCAGTAGTCAAGGGGTTCGAGCTTTCTTT.

The chain has TRBV6-6 and TRBJ2-5, with 9 positions matching TRBD2. V shed 0 bases, J shed 1 base, and the junction held 0 bases outside the gene matches. The germline gives CDR1 MNHNY, CDR2 SVGAGI (reference sequence). This CDR3 has 15 amino acids. CDR3 region: CASSYSSGGQETQYF. DNA for the CDR3: TGTGCCAGCAGTTACTCTAGCGGGGGCCAAGAGACCCAGTACTTC.

The V and J genes are TRBV5-4 and TRBJ1-2; no reliable D call. Trimming shortened V by 2 bases and J by 6 bases, and 17 bases separated the two germline ends. CDR1 and CDR2 (germline): SGHNT, YYREEE (reference sequence). This CDR3 has 15 amino acids. CDR3 sequence (DNA): TGTGCCAGCAGCTTAAAGATCGAGGGATGGAATGGCTACACCTTC. Translation: CASSLKIEGWNGYTF.

The chain is built from TRBV11-2 and TRBJ1-5; the D is unclear. The CDR3 spans 13 residues. The germline gives CDR1 SGHAT, CDR2 FQNNGV. Trimming took off 5 bases at V and 7 bases at J, with 12 bases between the two ends. CDR3: CASSLTFDQPQHF. DNA of the CDR3: TGTGCCAGCAGCCTCACCTTTGACCAGCCCCAGCATTTT.

This chain joins TRBV6-6 and TRBJ2-5, with D uncertain. Trimming took 8 bases from V and 3 from J, leaving 10 bases between them. Per the germline V gene, CDR1 is MNHNY and CDR2 is SVGAGI (reference sequence). This CDR3 comprises 12 residues. The CDR3 spells CASAREKETQYF. The CDR3 DNA sequence: TGTGCCAGCGCTAGGGAAAAAGAGACCCAGTACTTC.